Listed here are 21 T cell receptor beta chains from one sample, sequenced in a study of neoadjuvant anti-PD-1 for oral cavity cancer. Data came from immunoSEQ multiplex PCR; TCRdb stores just in-frame clones and leaves some out. Of 7,200 or so clones listed, 50% to 65% are singletons. The source was tumor tissue, collected before nivolumab (anti-PD-1) treatment. These receptors came from a person aged 40 to 85 with oral cavity squamous cell carcinoma.

The chain recombines TRBV5-1 with TRBJ1-1, with D maybe TRBD1 (5 bases). Germline assignment: CDR1 SGHRS and CDR2 YFSETQ. V was clipped by 7 bases and J by 4 bases, with 14 bases between them. The CDR3 has 13 residues. Here the CDR3 DNA reads TGCGCCAGCCGCCAGGGTGGGGGCACTGAAGCTTTCTTT. This gives the protein CASRQGGGTEAFF.

This clone appeared a few times. This chain connects TRBV7-3 to TRBJ2-7; D remains unclear. Trimming cost V 1 base and J 2 bases, with 12 bases left between them. Germline V gene data show CDR1 as SGHTA and CDR2 as FQGTGA. This CDR3 is built from 15 residues. This CDR3 reads CASSLKPGEAYEQYF. Written as DNA, the CDR3 is TGTGCCAGCAGCTTAAAGCCAGGCGAGGCCTACGAGCAGTACTTC.

The CDR3 bases are TGTGCCAGTACCCAGACAGGGTTAACCGGGGAGCTGTTTTTT. Residues: CASTQTGLTGELFF. The chain combines TRBV5-6 with TRBJ2-2; 7 nucleotides align to TRBD1. V lost 8 bases, J lost 5 bases, and 9 bases stayed unmatched. Germline assignment: CDR1 SGHDT and CDR2 YYEEEE. The CDR3 is made up of 14 amino acids.

V gene TRBV28 combines with J gene TRBJ2-3; no clear D. Between the trimmed V and J ends, which lost 5 bases and 5 bases, there was a span of 14 bases. The CDR3 spans 14 residues. The germline V gene has CDR1 MDHEN and CDR2 SYDVKM. In nucleotides, the CDR3 is TGTGCCAGCAGTCCTCCGGGTCGGGTAGATACGCAGTATTTT. The encoded protein is CASSPPGRVDTQYF. Supplemented by reference TRBV28 and TRBJ2-3, the full variable domain reads DVKVTQSSRYLVKRTGEKVFLECVQDMDHENMFWYRQDPGLGLRLIYFSYDVKMKEKGDIPEGYSVSREKKERFSLILESASTNQTSMYLCASSPPGRVDTQYFGPGTRLTVL.

The chain couples TRBV30 to TRBJ2-3; 13 nucleotides match TRBD2. CDR3 size: 14 residues. Trimming removed 6 bases from V and 7 bases from J; junction bases left unmatched: 7. From germline, CDR1 is GTSNPN and CDR2 SVGIG (reference sequence). CDR3 DNA sequence: TGTGCCTGTCGGACTAGCGGGAGAACAAATACGCAGTATTTT. It is translated as CACRTSGRTNTQYF. Together with reference TRBV30 and TRBJ2-3, the CDR3 gives the full variable domain: SQTIHQWPATLVQPVGSPLSLECTVEGTSNPNLYWYRQAAGRGLQLLFYSVGIGQISSEVPQNLSASRPQDRQFILSSKKLLLSDSGFYLCACRTSGRTNTQYFGPGTRLTVL.

The chain recombines TRBV6-1 with TRBJ2-5; TRBD1 might be the D (7 bases). Germline CDR1 reads MNHNS; CDR2 reads SASEGT. Between the trimmed V and J ends, which lost 2 bases and 5 bases, there was a span of 15 bases. The CDR3 has 15 amino acids. CDR3 sequence: CASSELEGAPETQYF. CDR3 bases: TGTGCCAGCAGTGAACTGGAGGGGGCGCCGGAGACCCAGTACTTC.

The chain combines TRBV28 with TRBJ2-7; TRBD2 matches at 7 bases. Trimming at V came to 8 bases and at J to 2 bases, leaving 6 bases not matched to a gene. The germline CDR1 and CDR2 sequences are MDHEN and SYDVKM. This CDR3 is 13 amino acids long. In nucleotides, the CDR3 is TGTGCCAGCGTAAGCGGGGAGACCTACGAGCAGTACTTC. Translated: CASVSGETYEQYF.

The chain couples TRBV25-1 to TRBJ1-2, with TRBD1 identical over 7 bases. The ends lost 5 bases at V and 4 bases at J; junction bases unmatched: 10. From germline, CDR1 is MGHDK and CDR2 SYGVNS. This CDR3 region has 15 residues. CDR3 protein: CASSSRDSLLYGYTF. CDR3 sequence (DNA): TGTGCCAGCAGTTCCCGGGACAGCCTCCTCTATGGCTACACCTTC.

A few counts support this clone. The chain uses TRBV11-3 and TRBJ1-1; D is unresolved. The CDR3 is made up of 13 amino acids. V lost 0 bases to trimming and J lost 0 bases, with 2 bases between them. Germline loops: CDR1 SGHNT, CDR2 YENEEA. CDR3 residues: CASSLELNTEAFF. CDR3 DNA sequence: TGTGCCAGCAGCTTAGAATTGAACACTGAAGCTTTCTTT.

This chain links TRBV9 with TRBJ1-1; D is ambiguous. The V end was cut by 0 bases, the J end by 6 bases, with 12 bases between. Germline V gene sequence: CDR1 SGDLS, CDR2 YYNGEE. The CDR3 is made up of 14 amino acids. The CDR3 nucleotides are TGTGCCAGCAGCGTAGAAGTGGGTCGCGCTGAAGCTTTCTTT. Translated: CASSVEVGRAEAFF.

The rearrangement uses TRBV5-6 and TRBJ1-3, with no clear D. Trimming stripped 1 base from V and 4 bases from J, with 6 bases between. Looked up from germline, CDR1 is SGHDT and CDR2 is YYEEEE. The CDR3 runs 13 residues. Here the CDR3 reads CASSLLGGNTIYF. The CDR3, as DNA: TGTGCCAGCAGCTTGTTGGGGGGAAACACCATATATTTT.

The chain recombines TRBV27 with TRBJ1-1; 8 bases map to TRBD1. CDR3 length: 15 residues. In germline, CDR1 is MNHEY, CDR2 SMNVEV (reference sequence). V was clipped by 2 bases and J by 1 base; unmatched bases: 3. The CDR3 DNA reads as TGTGCCAGCAGTTTAAGGACAGGGCAGAACACTGAAGCTTTCTTT. Protein product: CASSLRTGQNTEAFF.

The chain has TRBV30 and TRBJ1-2, with D unresolved. The V gene's germline CDR1 is GTSNPN and CDR2 SVGIG (reference sequence). Trimming removed 0 bases at V and 7 bases at J, with 9 bases between. The CDR3 spans 12 residues. In DNA, the CDR3 is TGTGCCTGGAGTGTACTCGATCGTGGCTACACCTTC. Translating gives CAWSVLDRGYTF. Supplemented by reference TRBV30 and TRBJ1-2, the full variable domain reads SQTIHQWPATLVQPVGSPLSLECTVEGTSNPNLYWYRQAAGRGLQLLFYSVGIGQISSEVPQNLSASRPQDRQFILSSKKLLLSDSGFYLCAWSVLDRGYTFGSGTRLTVV.

The chain recombines TRBV7-3 with TRBJ2-2; tentatively, D is TRBD1 (5 bases). V lost 0 bases and J 7 bases, leaving 9 bases between the germline ends. The CDR3 covers 14 residues. Germline V lookup: CDR1 SGHTA, CDR2 FQGTGA. The CDR3 DNA reads as TGTGCCAGCAGCTTAACGGTTACAGGCGGGGAGCTGTTTTTT. Translating it yields CASSLTVTGGELFF. Based on the CDR3 plus reference TRBV7-3 and TRBJ2-2, the full variable domain is GAGVSQTPSNKVTEKGKYVELRCDPISGHTALYWYRQSLGQGPEFLIYFQGTGAADDSGLPNDRFFAVRPEGSVSTLKIQRTERGDSAVYLCASSLTVTGGELFFGEGSRLTVL.

The V call is TRBV27, the J call TRBJ1-1; D remains unclear. The V end lost 5 bases, the J end lost 7 bases, and 11 bases lay between the germline ends. The CDR3 spans 12 residues. Germline loops: CDR1 MNHEY, CDR2 SMNVEV (reference sequence). The CDR3 nucleotides are TGTGCCAGCAGTCCCAGCTTCTATGAAGCTTTCTTT. Its translation is CASSPSFYEAFF.

The chain carries TRBV6-1 and TRBJ1-3; TRBD1 is a possible D gene (6 bases). This CDR3 comprises 15 residues. The V end was cut by 7 bases, the J end by 0 bases, with 13 bases between. The germline V gene has CDR1 MNHNS and CDR2 SASEGT. CDR3 nucleotides: TGTGCCAGCAAAAGGACAGCCGTCTCTGGAAACACCATATATTTT. This codes for CASKRTAVSGNTIYF.

A single count supports this clone. The chain links TRBV5-6 to TRBJ2-1, with a possible D match to TRBD2 (6 bases). This CDR3 has 15 amino acids. CDR1 and CDR2 from the germline V gene are SGHDT and YYEEEE. V gave up 4 bases and J gave up 1 base, with 12 bases separating them. The CDR3 protein is CASSQRDWSYNEQFF. The CDR3 DNA follows: TGTGCCAGCAGCCAGAGGGACTGGTCCTACAATGAGCAGTTCTTC.

This chain connects TRBV5-8 to TRBJ1-2; 8 positions match TRBD1. Germline CDR1 SGHTS, CDR2 YDEGEE. CDR3 length equals 13 residues. The V gene end was trimmed by 3 bases and the J gene end by 4 bases; junction bases not matched to a gene: 2. In nucleotides, the CDR3 is TGTGCCAGCAGCTGGACAGGGCCCTATGGCTACACCTTC. Translation: CASSWTGPYGYTF.

The chain links TRBV5-6 to TRBJ1-5; 9 positions match TRBD1. With 3 bases clipped from V and 4 bases from J, the junction kept 5 bases outside the gene matches. This CDR3 contains 15 residues. Germline CDR1 is SGHDT and CDR2 is YYEEEE. CDR3 residues: CASSWGQGVNQPQHF. In nucleotides, the CDR3 is TGTGCCAGCAGCTGGGGACAGGGTGTAAATCAGCCCCAGCATTTT.

The J gene is TRBJ1-2, the V gene TRBV27; no definite D call. V lost 1 base to trimming and J lost 0 bases, with 12 bases between them. The CDR3 is made up of 16 amino acids. Germline lookup yields CDR1 MNHEY and CDR2 SMNVEV (reference sequence). The CDR3 DNA reads as TGTGCCAGCAGTTTATATTCAATAACTACTAACTATGGCTACACCTTC. Amino acids: CASSLYSITTNYGYTF.

This clone was observed a handful of times. The chain recombines TRBV7-9 with TRBJ1-5; perhaps TRBD1 as D (5 bases). Germline CDR1 is SEHNR and CDR2 is FQNEAQ (reference sequence). Trimming left V 7 bases short and J 2 bases short, with 12 bases between. The CDR3 loop spans 14 amino acids. The CDR3 loop reads CASTWAGRNQPQHF. CDR3 nucleotides: TGTGCCAGCACCTGGGCAGGGCGCAATCAGCCCCAGCATTTT.